This T cell receptor (beta chain) comes out of a study of T cell responses to AZD1222 COVID-19 vaccine. Note on this clone: What it binds is not known.

Study-level findings and limits: Baseline serology detected seropositivity in only a handful of AZD1222 recipients. When two AZD1222 doses had been given, Spike-specific TCR breadth and depth rose. Repertoire collection took place solely once the T cell response had peaked.

Germline V lookup: CDR1 SGHVS, CDR2 FNYEAQ. Trimming stripped 5 bases from V and 0 bases from J, with 11 bases between. This CDR3 is built from 15 residues. The data were produced by immunoSEQ multiplex PCR, yet TCRdb's version contains in-frame clones alone and is incomplete. The table has tens of thousands of clones, 85% to 90% seen once. This clonotype originated in an adult who received the AZD1222 COVID-19 vaccine. This sequence joins TRBV7-6 and TRBJ2-1; D is uncertain. The sequenced sample was peripheral blood, obtained 28 days after the second AZD1222 dose. CDR3 residues: CASSPPVTSYNEQFF. CDR3 coding DNA: TGTGCCAGCAGCCCGCCGGTGACCTCCTACAATGAGCAGTTCTTC.